The clone carrying this T cell receptor beta chain was observed a handful of times. No antigen is known for it. This specimen belongs to a study of early T cells in non-severe SARS-CoV-2 infection. Study details: Bulk RNA isolated from unsorted whole blood underwent sequencing; chains were not paired. Overall study findings and caveats: VDJdb-based matching was biased toward anti-spike CD8 responses and missed private and CD4 specificities.

The CDR3 is 13 amino acids. Trimming removed 5 bases at V and 4 bases at J, with 14 bases between. From germline, CDR1 is DFQATT and CDR2 SNEGSKA (reference sequence). The protocol attached unique molecular identifiers to individual cDNA molecules. MiXCR, applied by TCRdb to the 5' RACE reads, yields one record per CDR3 protein. The table has more than 90,000 distinct CDR3 sequences, less than 15% seen once; the top ten hold approximately 2.4%. The sequenced material came from whole blood. This TCR came from an adult who was a healthcare worker with PCR-confirmed SARS-CoV-2 infection or an uninfected control (not recorded which). The rearrangement links TRBV20-1 to TRBJ1-1, with TRBD1 as a possible D gene (5 bases). The CDR3 here is CSAPGQGVTEAFF. The CDR3 DNA reads as TGCAGTGCTCCTGGGCAAGGGGTCACTGAAGCTTTCTTT.